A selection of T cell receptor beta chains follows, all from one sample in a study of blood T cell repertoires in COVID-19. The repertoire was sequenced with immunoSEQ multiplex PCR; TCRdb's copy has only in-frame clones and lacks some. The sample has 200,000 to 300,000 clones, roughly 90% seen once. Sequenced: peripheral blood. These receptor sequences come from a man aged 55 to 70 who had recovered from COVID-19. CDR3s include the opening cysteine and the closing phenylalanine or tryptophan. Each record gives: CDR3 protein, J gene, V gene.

CDR3: CASSVVGGDRGTGELFF
J: TRBJ2-2
V: TRBV9

CDR3: CASSWPLRAGWHQDYGYTF
J: TRBJ1-2
V: TRBV28

CDR3: CASSTRVFGNMGWYTF
J: TRBJ1-2
V: TRBV5-1

CDR3: CASSLAIAGAQETQYF
J: TRBJ2-5
V: TRBV5-4

CDR3: CASSLVARTDTYEQYF
J: TRBJ2-7
V: TRBV7-9

CDR3: CASSTGTGGLYEQYF
J: TRBJ2-7
V: TRBV9

CDR3: CASSESSDSYEQYF
J: TRBJ2-7
V: TRBV18

CDR3: CASPRDRVIEAFF
J: TRBJ1-1
V: TRBV2

CDR3: CASSQDLDTFYGYTF
J: TRBJ1-2
V: TRBV4-2

CDR3: CASSPTPERGKNYGYTF
J: TRBJ1-2
V: TRBV5-6

CDR3: CATRPQLAQRDTEAFF
J: TRBJ1-1
V: TRBV15

CDR3: CASRRGGSRNEQFF
J: TRBJ2-1
V: TRBV28

CDR3: CASSPLGQGNTEAFF
J: TRBJ1-1
V: TRBV18

CDR3: CASSLRQVAFF
J: TRBJ1-1
V: TRBV12-3/TRBV12-4

CDR3: CASSHSHNEQFF
J: TRBJ2-1
V: TRBV7-9

CDR3: CASSVQQGQSEKLFF
J: TRBJ1-4
V: TRBV5-1

CDR3: CASSRRAAGNTIYF
J: TRBJ1-3
V: TRBV19

CDR3: CASSPRLGGVEKLFF
J: TRBJ1-4
V: TRBV7-2

CDR3: CASSPPRASNEKLFF
J: TRBJ1-4
V: TRBV18

CDR3: CASSQLRGAGEQFF
J: TRBJ2-1
V: TRBV3-1/TRBV3-2

CDR3: CASSRQGGNQPQHF
J: TRBJ1-5
V: TRBV6-5

CDR3: CASSLQENTEAFF
J: TRBJ1-1
V: TRBV5-1

CDR3: CASSGGAPGTQYF
J: TRBJ2-3
V: TRBV25-1

CDR3: CASSLNGGPPNTQYF
J: TRBJ2-3
V: TRBV5-1

CDR3: CASSPELPRVYGYTF
J: TRBJ1-2
V: TRBV5-6

CDR3: CASSQDRVSYEQYF
J: TRBJ2-7
V: TRBV27

CDR3: CASNSPGQYNEQFF
J: TRBJ2-1
V: TRBV6-5

CDR3: CAATGTGGAGGPQYF
J: TRBJ2-3
V: TRBV28